This T cell receptor beta chain is drawn from a study of cytomegalovirus exposure and HLA in healthy donors. The overall study: Clustering assigned about 76% of the approximately 400 genotyped donors to the Caucasian-associated ancestry cluster. Study-wide results and limits: Some TCR beta chains (more than 150 of them) were listed as cytomegalovirus-associated. The classifier reportedly diagnosed cytomegalovirus status with high specificity and sensitivity. Segments of the TCR beta V type were, in most cases, productive about 90% or about 30% of the time in an earlier analysis.

This CDR3 comprises 18 residues. V gave up 0 bases and J gave up 1 base, with 13 bases separating them. Germline values: CDR1 SEHNR, CDR2 FQNEAQ (reference sequence). With 60 Vbeta and 13 Jbeta primers, the PCR was carried out. Assay used: immunoSEQ multiplex PCR; TCRdb lists only in-frame clones, some missing. This table has about 130,000 clones, around three quarters appearing once. On this clone: Its antigen remains unknown.

The chain combines TRBV7-9 with TRBJ2-6, with D possibly being TRBD2 (5 bases). This TCR was recovered from a young man in good health. The sample comprised PBMCs. The CDR3 reads CASSLARAVRSGANVLTF. For the CDR3, the DNA is TGTGCCAGCAGCTTAGCGCGGGCGGTACGGTCTGGGGCCAACGTCCTGACTTTC.